The next 11 T cell receptor beta chains were all read from a single sample in a study of response to subunit inactivated influenza vaccine. TCRdb re-called the RT-PCR reads through MiXCR, storing one row per CDR3 protein. The data show about 650,000 distinct CDR3 sequences, less than 20% seen once. The sample in question was PBMCs from blood, obtained approximately 12 days after vaccination. The receptor set was obtained from a man aged 50-59 years who received an inactivated influenza vaccine.

Many counts were recorded for this clonotype. This rearrangement joins TRBV20-1 to TRBJ2-1; D is perhaps TRBD1 or TRBD2 (5 bases each). The germline CDR1 and CDR2 sequences are DFQATT and SNEGSKA (reference sequence). Trimming removed 6 bases from V and 4 bases from J, with 16 bases in between. The CDR3 length is 14 residues. This CDR3 reads CSAKRTGRYNEQFF. The CDR3 region has the DNA TGCAGTGCCAAAAGGACGGGACGTTACAATGAGCAGTTCTTC.

This clonotype was seen at least ten times. CDR3: CASSRTGPNTGELFF. In DNA, the CDR3 is TGTGCCAGCAGCCGGACAGGACCGAACACCGGGGAGCTGTTTTTT. The chain employs TRBV11-2 and TRBJ2-2, with 7 positions matching TRBD1. The junction had 3 bases not matched to a gene; V was cut back by 5 bases and J by 0 bases. This CDR3 region has 15 residues. From germline, CDR1 is SGHAT and CDR2 FQNNGV.

The chain links TRBV10-3 to TRBJ2-7; unclear D gene. Germline V CDR1 and CDR2: ENHRY, SYGVKD. The CDR3 is made up of 13 amino acids. V was clipped by 6 bases and J by 6 bases, with 15 bases between them. The CDR3 nucleotides read TGTGCCATCAGGGTTGACACGTCCACCGAGCAGTACTTC. Translated, it gives CAIRVDTSTEQYF.

The chain uses TRBV6-1 and TRBJ2-5; TRBD1 is a possible D gene (6 bases). Trimming pared 6 bases from V and 3 bases from J, leaving 11 bases between. The CDR3 totals 13 residues. In germline, CDR1 is MNHNS, CDR2 SASEGT. The CDR3 sequence is CASSENREETQYF. In DNA, the CDR3 is TGTGCCAGCAGCGAGAACAGGGAAGAGACCCAGTACTTC.

The gene calls are TRBV7-2 and TRBJ2-3, with 9 bases matching TRBD1. The CDR3 spans 15 residues. In germline, CDR1 is SGHTA, CDR2 FQGNSA. With 4 bases clipped from V and 5 bases from J, the junction kept 7 bases outside the gene matches. This CDR3 reads CASSSYRGLGDTQYF. The CDR3 DNA is TGTGCCAGCAGCTCCTACAGGGGGCTGGGAGATACGCAGTATTTT.

This chain joins TRBV7-8 and TRBJ2-5, with D possibly being TRBD1 (6 bases). The germline V gene encodes CDR1 SGHVS and CDR2 FQNEAQ. V was pared by 5 bases and J by 2 bases, with 18 bases between. The CDR3 consists of 16 residues. This chain's CDR3 is CASSPRHTDRQETQYF. The CDR3, as DNA: TGTGCCAGCAGCCCCAGACACACGGACAGACAAGAGACCCAGTACTTC.

V and J are TRBV5-1 and TRBJ2-4; possible D gene TRBD2, 6 bases. This CDR3 is built from 16 residues. Germline V gives CDR1 SGHRS, CDR2 YFSETQ. Deletions cut 0 bases from V and 0 bases from J, with 10 bases between. In DNA, the CDR3 is TGCGCCAGCAGCTTGGCCTCGGGACTAGCCAAAAACATTCAGTACTTC. It yields the protein CASSLASGLAKNIQYF.

This chain links TRBV18 with TRBJ1-6; possible D gene TRBD1, 6 bases. CDR1 KGHSH and CDR2 LQKENI come from the germline V gene. V was clipped by 2 bases and J by 9 bases, with 8 bases between them. The CDR3 runs to 13 residues. CDR3 loop: CASSPGGFSPLHF. The CDR3 coding sequence is TGTGCCAGCTCACCAGGGGGCTTTTCACCCCTCCACTTT.

Only a few counts were recorded for this clonotype. This chain links TRBV5-5 with TRBJ2-1; D unclear. V gave up 1 base and J gave up 7 bases, with 15 bases separating them. The CDR3 runs 15 residues. Germline CDR1 reads SGHKS; CDR2 reads YYEKEE (reference sequence). This CDR3 is CASSLRGPLGNEQFF. CDR3 in DNA: TGTGCCAGCAGCTTGAGAGGCCCGCTAGGGAATGAGCAGTTCTTC.

The rearrangement links TRBV5-1 to TRBJ2-1, with 11 nucleotides matching TRBD2. In germline, CDR1 is SGHRS, CDR2 YFSETQ. This CDR3 is 16 amino acids long. With V trimmed by 0 bases and J by 8 bases, 7 bases remained unmatched. In DNA, the CDR3 is TGCGCCAGCAGCTTGGCCTTTACTAGCGGGAGTGATGAGCAGTTCTTC. This gives the protein CASSLAFTSGSDEQFF.

In its sample, this clonotype was seen a few times. The chain is built from TRBV7-2 and TRBJ1-2, with D hard to call. CDR1 is SGHTA, CDR2 FQGNSA, per germline. The V gene lost 7 bases and the J gene lost 3 bases, with 6 bases spanning the gap. The CDR3 runs to 11 residues. The CDR3: CASTSYYGYTF. The CDR3 bases are TGTGCCAGCACCAGCTACTATGGCTACACCTTC. The full variable domain, its missing parts supplied by reference TRBV7-2 and TRBJ1-2, is GAGVSQSPSNKVTEKGKDVELRCDPISGHTALYWYRQSLGQGLEFLIYFQGNSAPDKSGLPSDRFSAERTGGSVSTLTIQRTQQEDSAVYLCASTSYYGYTFGSGTRLTVV.